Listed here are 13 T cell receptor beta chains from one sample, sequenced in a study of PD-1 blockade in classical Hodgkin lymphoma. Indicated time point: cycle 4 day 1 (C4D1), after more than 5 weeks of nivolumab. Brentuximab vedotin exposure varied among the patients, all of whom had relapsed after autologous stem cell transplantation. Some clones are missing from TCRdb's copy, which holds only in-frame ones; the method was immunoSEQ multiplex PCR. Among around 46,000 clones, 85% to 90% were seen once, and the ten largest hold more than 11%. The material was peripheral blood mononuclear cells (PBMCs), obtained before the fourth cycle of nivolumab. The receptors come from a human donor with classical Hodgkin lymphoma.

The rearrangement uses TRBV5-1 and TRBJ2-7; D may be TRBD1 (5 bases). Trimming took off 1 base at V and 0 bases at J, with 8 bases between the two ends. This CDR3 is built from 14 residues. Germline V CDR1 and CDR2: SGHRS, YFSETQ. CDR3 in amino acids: CASSLLGPSYEQYF. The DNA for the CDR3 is TGCGCCAGCAGCTTGTTGGGGCCCTCCTACGAGCAGTACTTC.

CDR3 in amino acids: CASSGTGDPQYF. The CDR3 DNA is TGTGCCAGCAGTGGGACCGGGGACCCGCAGTATTTT. The chain links TRBV2 to TRBJ2-3, with D possibly called TRBD1 or TRBD2 (5 bases each). The V gene lost 4 bases and the J gene lost 10 bases, with 12 bases spanning the gap. CDR1 SNHLY and CDR2 FYNNEI come from the germline V gene. CDR3 length: 12 residues. The entire variable domain, with the rest obtained from reference TRBV2 and TRBJ2-3, is as follows: EPEVTQTPSHQVTQMGQEVILRCVPISNHLYFYWYRQILGQKVEFLVSFYNNEISEKSEIFDDQFSVERPDGSNFTLKIRSTKLEDSAMYFCASSGTGDPQYFGPGTRLTVL.

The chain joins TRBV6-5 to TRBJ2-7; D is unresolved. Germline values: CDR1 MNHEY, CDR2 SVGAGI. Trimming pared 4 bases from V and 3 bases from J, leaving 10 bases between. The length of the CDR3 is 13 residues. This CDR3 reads CASSSVPVYEQYF. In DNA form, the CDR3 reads TGTGCCAGCAGTTCCGTCCCCGTCTACGAGCAGTACTTC.

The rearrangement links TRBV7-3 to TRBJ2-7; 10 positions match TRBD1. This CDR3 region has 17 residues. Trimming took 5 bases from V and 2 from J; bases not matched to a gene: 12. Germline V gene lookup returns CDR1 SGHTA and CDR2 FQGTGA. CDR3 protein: CASSPTGTGDRPYEQYF. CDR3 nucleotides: TGTGCCAGCAGCCCAACCGGGACAGGGGACCGGCCCTACGAGCAGTACTTC.

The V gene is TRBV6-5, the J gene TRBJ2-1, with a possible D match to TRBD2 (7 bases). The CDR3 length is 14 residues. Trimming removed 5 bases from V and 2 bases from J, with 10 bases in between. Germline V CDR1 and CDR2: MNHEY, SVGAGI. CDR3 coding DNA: TGTGCCAGCAGTCGCGGGGGCCCCTACAATGAGCAGTTCTTC. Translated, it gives CASSRGGPYNEQFF.

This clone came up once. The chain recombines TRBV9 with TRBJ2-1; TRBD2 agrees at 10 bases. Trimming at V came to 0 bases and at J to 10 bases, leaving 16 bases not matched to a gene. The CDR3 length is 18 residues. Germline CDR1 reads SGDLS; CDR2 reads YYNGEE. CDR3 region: CASSVGVLAGVPQAEQFF. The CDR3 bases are TGTGCCAGCAGCGTAGGTGTCCTAGCGGGAGTACCGCAAGCGGAGCAGTTCTTC.

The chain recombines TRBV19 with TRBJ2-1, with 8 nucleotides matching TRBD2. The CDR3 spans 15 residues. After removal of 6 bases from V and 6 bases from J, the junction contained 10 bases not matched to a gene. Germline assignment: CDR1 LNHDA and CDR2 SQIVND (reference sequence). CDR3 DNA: TGTGCCAGTAGCTTCGGAACTAGCGGATTCAATGAGCAGTTCTTC. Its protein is CASSFGTSGFNEQFF. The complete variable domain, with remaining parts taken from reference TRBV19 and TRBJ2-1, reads DGGITQSPKYLFRKEGQNVTLSCEQNLNHDAMYWYRQDPGQGLRLIYYSQIVNDFQKGDIAEGYSVSREKKESFPLTVTSAQKNPTAFYLCASSFGTSGFNEQFFGPGTRLTVL.

This CDR3 reads CASSWGLAVSYNEQFF. In DNA form, the CDR3 reads TGCGCCAGCAGCTGGGGACTAGCCGTTTCCTACAATGAGCAGTTCTTC. The V gene is TRBV5-1, the J gene TRBJ2-1, with TRBD2 matching 9 bases. Germline V gives CDR1 SGHRS, CDR2 YFSETQ. V was pared by 3 bases and J by 1 base, with 5 bases of the junction left unmatched. The CDR3 has 16 residues.

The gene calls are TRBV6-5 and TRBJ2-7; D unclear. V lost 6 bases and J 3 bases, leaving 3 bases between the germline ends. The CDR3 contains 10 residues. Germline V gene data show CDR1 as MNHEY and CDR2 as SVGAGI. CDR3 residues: CASRRYEQYF. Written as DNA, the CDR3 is TGTGCCAGCAGACGCTACGAGCAGTACTTC.

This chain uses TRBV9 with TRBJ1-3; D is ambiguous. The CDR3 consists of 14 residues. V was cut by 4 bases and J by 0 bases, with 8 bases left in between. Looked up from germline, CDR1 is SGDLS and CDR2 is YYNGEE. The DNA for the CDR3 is TGTGCCAGCAGCCTCTACAACTCTGGAAACACCATATATTTT. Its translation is CASSLYNSGNTIYF.

The CDR3 protein is CASSLDNPVSYEQYF. In DNA, the CDR3 is TGTGCCAGCAGCTTAGATAACCCGGTTTCCTACGAGCAGTACTTC. This chain connects TRBV7-9 to TRBJ2-7; D gene unclear. Germline V gene data show CDR1 as SEHNR and CDR2 as FQNEAQ (reference sequence). The CDR3 consists of 15 residues. Between the trimmed V and J ends, which lost 1 base and 1 base, there was a span of 11 bases.

The CDR3 reads CASSAPGNRGSYNEQFF. CDR3 in DNA: TGTGCCAGCAGCGCGCCAGGAAACCGGGGCTCCTACAATGAGCAGTTCTTC. The V and J genes are TRBV7-9 and TRBJ2-1; D may be TRBD2 (5 bases). The CDR3 consists of 17 residues. V was pared by 5 bases and J by 0 bases, with 17 bases between. Germline values: CDR1 SEHNR, CDR2 FQNEAQ (reference sequence).

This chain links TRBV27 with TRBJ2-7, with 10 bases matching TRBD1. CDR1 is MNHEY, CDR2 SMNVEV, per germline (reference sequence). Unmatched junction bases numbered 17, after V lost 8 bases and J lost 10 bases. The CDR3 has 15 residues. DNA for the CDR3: TGTGCCAGCGGATATGTGGGGACAGGGGACGGGTCACAGTACTTC. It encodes CASGYVGTGDGSQYF.